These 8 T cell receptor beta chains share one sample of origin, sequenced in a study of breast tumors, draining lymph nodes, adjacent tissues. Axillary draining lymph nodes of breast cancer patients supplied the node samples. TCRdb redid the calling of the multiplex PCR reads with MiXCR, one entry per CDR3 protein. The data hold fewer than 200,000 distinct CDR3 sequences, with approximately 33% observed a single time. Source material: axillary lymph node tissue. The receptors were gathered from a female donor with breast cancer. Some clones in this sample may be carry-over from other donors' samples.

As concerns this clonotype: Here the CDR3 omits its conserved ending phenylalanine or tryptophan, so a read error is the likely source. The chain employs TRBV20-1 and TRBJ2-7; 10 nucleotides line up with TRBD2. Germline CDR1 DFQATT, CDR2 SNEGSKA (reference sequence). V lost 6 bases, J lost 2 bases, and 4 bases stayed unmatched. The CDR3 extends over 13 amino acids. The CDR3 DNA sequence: TGCAGTGCAGTAGCGGGGGGAGCCTACGAGCAGTACCTC. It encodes CSAVAGGAYEQYL.

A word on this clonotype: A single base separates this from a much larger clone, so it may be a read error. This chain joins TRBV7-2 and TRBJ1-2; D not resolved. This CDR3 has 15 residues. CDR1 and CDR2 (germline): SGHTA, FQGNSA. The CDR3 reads CVSSLFPGENYGYPF. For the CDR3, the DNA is TGTGTCAGCAGCTTATTTCCGGGCGAGAACTATGGCTACCCCTTC.

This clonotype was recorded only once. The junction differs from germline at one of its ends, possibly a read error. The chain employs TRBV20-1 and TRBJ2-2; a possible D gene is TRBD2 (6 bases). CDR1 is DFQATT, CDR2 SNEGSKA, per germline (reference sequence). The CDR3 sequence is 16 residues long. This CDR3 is CSASDRGSSNTGGLFF. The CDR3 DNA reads TGCAGTGCTTCTGACCGGGGGTCGTCAAACACCGGGGGGCTGTTTTTT.

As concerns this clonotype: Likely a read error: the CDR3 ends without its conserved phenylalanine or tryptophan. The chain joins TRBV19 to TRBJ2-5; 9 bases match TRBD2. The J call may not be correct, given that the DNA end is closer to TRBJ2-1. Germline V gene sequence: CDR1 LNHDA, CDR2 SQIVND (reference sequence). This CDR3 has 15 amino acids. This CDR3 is CASSVTRGGRDPQFL. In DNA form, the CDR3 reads TGTGCCAGTAGTGTGACGCGGGGGGGGAGGGACCCCCAGTTCTTG.

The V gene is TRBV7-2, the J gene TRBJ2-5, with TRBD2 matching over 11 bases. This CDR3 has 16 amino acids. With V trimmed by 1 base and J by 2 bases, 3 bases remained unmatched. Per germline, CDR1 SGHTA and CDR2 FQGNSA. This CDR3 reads CASSLGTSGPQETQYF. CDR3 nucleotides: TGTGCCAGCAGCTTAGGGACTAGCGGGCCGCAAGAGACCCAGTACTTC.

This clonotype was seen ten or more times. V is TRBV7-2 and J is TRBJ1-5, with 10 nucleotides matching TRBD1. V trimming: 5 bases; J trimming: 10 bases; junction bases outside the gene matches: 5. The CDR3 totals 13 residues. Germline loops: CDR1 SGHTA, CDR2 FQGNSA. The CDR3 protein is CASSPGQGLPQHF. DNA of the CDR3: TGTGCCAGCAGCCCGGGACAGGGGTTACCCCAGCATTTT.

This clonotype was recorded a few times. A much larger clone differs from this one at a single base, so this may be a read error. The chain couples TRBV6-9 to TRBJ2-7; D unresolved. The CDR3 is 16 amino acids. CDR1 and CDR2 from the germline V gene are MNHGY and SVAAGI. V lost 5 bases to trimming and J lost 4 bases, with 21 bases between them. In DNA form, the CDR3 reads TGTGCCAGCAGTCATCGTATTGCGACGAATGGGTACGAGCAGTACTTC. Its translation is CASSHRIATNGYEQYF.

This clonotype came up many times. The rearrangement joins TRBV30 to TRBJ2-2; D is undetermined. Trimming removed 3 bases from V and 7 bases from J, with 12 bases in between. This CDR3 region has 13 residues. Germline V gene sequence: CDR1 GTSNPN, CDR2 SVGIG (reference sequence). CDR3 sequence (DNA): TGTGCCTGGAGGGAGCCCCTACGCGGGGAGCTGTTTTTT. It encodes CAWREPLRGELFF.